A few counts support the clone carrying this T cell receptor (beta chain). What it binds is unknown. Bulk TCR libraries used previously described methods and listed TCR primers. TCRdb re-called the PCR reads with MiXCR, one entry per CDR3 protein. Altogether some 580,000 distinct CDR3 sequences are present, about 25% being singletons, with the ten largest covering about 0.84%. The source of the sample is a study of molecular identifiers for immune sequencing clone quantification. The study, taken as a whole, reports: Amid 750,000 to 1,000,000 naive cells, spiked Jurkat TCR RNA from one cell was reportedly still detectable.

The origin of this receptor is a human donor in good health. Some libraries in this study had Jurkat cell RNA spiked in. The material sequenced was naive CD8+ T cells from blood, with Jurkat cell RNA spiked in. Subset given: FACS-sorted CD8+CD4-CCR7+CD45RA+ naive T cells.

For the CDR3, the DNA is TGCGCCAGCAGCCATAGGACAGGGGATTCCTACGAGCAGTACTTC. Its protein is CASSHRTGDSYEQYF. This chain links TRBV4-1 with TRBJ2-7; 9 positions match TRBD1. The CDR3 has 15 residues. The V and J ends lost 3 bases and 1 base, in that order; junction bases with no gene match: 4. CDR1 is MGHRA, CDR2 YSYEKL, per germline.